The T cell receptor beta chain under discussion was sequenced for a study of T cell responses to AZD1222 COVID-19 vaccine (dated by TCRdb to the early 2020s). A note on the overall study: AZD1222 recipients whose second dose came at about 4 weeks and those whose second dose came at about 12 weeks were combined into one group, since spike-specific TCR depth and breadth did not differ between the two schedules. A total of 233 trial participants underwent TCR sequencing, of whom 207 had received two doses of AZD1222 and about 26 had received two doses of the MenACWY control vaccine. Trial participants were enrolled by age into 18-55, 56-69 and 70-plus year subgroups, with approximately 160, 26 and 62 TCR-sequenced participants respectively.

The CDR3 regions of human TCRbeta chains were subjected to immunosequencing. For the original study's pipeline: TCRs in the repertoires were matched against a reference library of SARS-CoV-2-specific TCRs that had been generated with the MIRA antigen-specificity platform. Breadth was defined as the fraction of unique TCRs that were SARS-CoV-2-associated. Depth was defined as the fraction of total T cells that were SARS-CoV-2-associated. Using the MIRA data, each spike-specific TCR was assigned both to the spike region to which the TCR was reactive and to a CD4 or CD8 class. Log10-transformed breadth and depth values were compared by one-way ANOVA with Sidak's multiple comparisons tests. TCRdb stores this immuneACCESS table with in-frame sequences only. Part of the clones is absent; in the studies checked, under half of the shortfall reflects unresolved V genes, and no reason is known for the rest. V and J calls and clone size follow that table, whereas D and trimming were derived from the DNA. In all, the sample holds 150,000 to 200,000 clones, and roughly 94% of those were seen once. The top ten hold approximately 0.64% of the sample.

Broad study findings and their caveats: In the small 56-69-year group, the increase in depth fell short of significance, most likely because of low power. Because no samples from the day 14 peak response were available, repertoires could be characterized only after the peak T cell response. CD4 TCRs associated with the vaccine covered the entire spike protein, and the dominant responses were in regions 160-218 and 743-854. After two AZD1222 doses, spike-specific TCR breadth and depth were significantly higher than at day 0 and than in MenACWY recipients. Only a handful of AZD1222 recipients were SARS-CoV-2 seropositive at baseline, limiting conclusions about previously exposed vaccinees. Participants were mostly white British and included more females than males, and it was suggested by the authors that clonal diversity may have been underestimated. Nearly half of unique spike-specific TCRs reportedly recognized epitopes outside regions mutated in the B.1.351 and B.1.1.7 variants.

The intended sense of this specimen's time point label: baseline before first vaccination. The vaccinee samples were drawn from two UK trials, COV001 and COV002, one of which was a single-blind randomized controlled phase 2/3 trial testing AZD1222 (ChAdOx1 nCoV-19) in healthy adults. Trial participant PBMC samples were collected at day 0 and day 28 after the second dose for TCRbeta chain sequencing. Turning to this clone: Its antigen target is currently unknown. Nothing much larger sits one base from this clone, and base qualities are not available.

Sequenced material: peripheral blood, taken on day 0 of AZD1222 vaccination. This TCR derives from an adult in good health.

This receptor carries the CDR3 CASSLRTGPGNTIYF. In nucleotides, the sequence is TGTGCCAGCTCACTACGGACAGGGCCTGGAAACACCATATATTTT. The rearrangement joined TRBV18 to TRBJ1-3; 8 junctional bases match TRBD1. From the cysteine up to the phenylalanine, the CDR3 has a length of 15 residues. The CDR3 DNA has 45 bases and is translated from base 1. Trimming accounts for 4 bases at V and 2 bases at J, while the number of junction bases matched to no gene is 4. From the germline V gene, CDR1 is KGHSH and CDR2 is LQKENI.